The source of this T cell receptor (beta chain) is a study of shared clonotypes between healthy human individuals. A word on this clone: Its antigen is not identified.

Trimming cost V 1 base and J 3 bases, with 10 bases left between them. The CDR3 contains 14 residues. Germline V gene sequence: CDR1 SGHRS, CDR2 YFSETQ. Template for every sorted-subset replicate PCR totaled approximately 0.2 ug DNA, approximately 30,000 T cell genomes. Clones were sequenced by immunoSEQ multiplex PCR, and TCRdb holds only the in-frame ones, with some missing. The data show a few million clones, with over 85% seen just once and 0.35% to 0.45% held by the top ten. Subsets obtained from CD4+ cells comprised CD45RA+ naive and CD45RA-negative memory cells. Broader study findings: Genetic and exposure-history diversity was limited by the few donors. Estimated richness was generally greater in naive than memory subsets.

The sequenced sample was naive CD4+ T cells from PBMCs. The subset denotes: CD45RA+ positively selected. The rearrangement links TRBV5-1 to TRBJ1-1; D is perhaps TRBD1 (6 bases). The receptor was isolated from a man in his late teens or twenties in good health. Some clones in this sample may be carry-over from other donors' samples. In DNA form, the CDR3 reads TGCGCCAGCAGCTTGTCGGGGGGCCACACTGAAGCTTTCTTT. Translation gives CASSLSGGHTEAFF.